The 10 T cell receptor beta chains reported below all come from one sample, sequenced in a study of blood T cells in healthy people across ages. Combining a sample-barcoded 5' primer with a J-beta primer mix, a second PCR ran for roughly 7 to 12 cycles. TCRdb independently ran MiXCR on the 5' RACE reads; one entry per CDR3 protein. The table includes fewer than 1,200,000 distinct CDR3 sequences, roughly 24% detected once. This sample also appeared in a second study, on T cells of mothers and their children.

The sequencing input was blood. These receptors were obtained from a girl between 2 and 10 years old in good health.

This clonotype was detected only a few times. The J gene is TRBJ1-4, the V gene TRBV5-1; 9 bases map to TRBD1. From germline, CDR1 is SGHRS and CDR2 YFSETQ. Trimming cost V 3 bases and J 0 bases; bases outside gene matches: 0. The length of the CDR3 is 15 residues. The CDR3 DNA is TGCGCCAGCAGCTGGACAGGGGCAACTAATGAAAAACTGTTTTTT. It codes for CASSWTGATNEKLFF.

As concerns this clonotype: This may be a read error: a much more frequent sequence differs by one nucleotide. The chain employs TRBV7-7 and TRBJ2-5; 7 bases line up with TRBD2. Germline CDR1 and CDR2: SSHAT and FNYEAQ (reference sequence). The CDR3 has 18 amino acids. CDR3 DNA sequence: TGTGCTAGCAGCTCCCGAGCGGAAGCGGGGCAACTCCAAGAGACCCAGTACTTC. It specifies CASSSRAEAGQLQETQYF.

The rearrangement joins TRBV7-2 to TRBJ2-7; D is ambiguous. The CDR3 contains 15 residues. V lost 8 bases to trimming and J lost 7 bases, with 24 bases between them. Germline V gene data show CDR1 as SGHTA and CDR2 as FQGNSA. CDR3: CASGPQDGRKWEQYF. As DNA, the CDR3 is TGTGCCAGCGGCCCCCAGGATGGCAGAAAGTGGGAGCAGTACTTC.

V and J are TRBV28 and TRBJ2-3; D gene unclear. Germline values: CDR1 MDHEN, CDR2 SYDVKM. The CDR3 has 14 residues. V lost 5 bases and J 1 base, leaving 10 bases between the germline ends. Here the CDR3 reads CASSQSVGTDTQYF. The CDR3 DNA reads TGTGCCAGCAGTCAATCAGTCGGCACAGATACGCAGTATTTT.

The rearrangement uses TRBV7-9 and TRBJ2-2; D is uncertain. The germline gives CDR1 SEHNR, CDR2 FQNEAQ (reference sequence). Between the trimmed V and J ends, which lost 2 bases and 3 bases, there was a span of 10 bases. This CDR3 comprises 15 residues. The CDR3 region has the DNA TGTGCCAGCAGCTTATCTCAGGTCCACACCGGGGAGCTGTTTTTT. Its protein product is CASSLSQVHTGELFF.

This clonotype was seen a handful of times. As DNA, the CDR3 is TGTGCCAGCAGCTTGGGACTAGCGGGATCCGGAGAGACCCAGTACTTC. It translates to CASSLGLAGSGETQYF. V gene TRBV5-6 combines with J gene TRBJ2-7, with 11 bases aligning to TRBD2. TRBJ2-5 matches the DNA end more closely, so the J call is doubtful. Germline CDR1 SGHDT, CDR2 YYEEEE. The CDR3 is 16 residues long.

A few counts support this clonotype. This chain uses TRBV20-1 with TRBJ1-1, with D hard to call. CDR1 DFQATT and CDR2 SNEGSKA come from the germline V gene (reference sequence). The CDR3 contains 12 residues. V was cut by 3 bases and J by 10 bases, with 15 bases left in between. CDR3 coding DNA: TGCAGTGCTAGCGAAGTGGGATCGGGAGCTTTCTTT. It codes for CSASEVGSGAFF.

The V call is TRBV12-3 or TRBV12-4, the J call TRBJ2-2; 8 bases fit TRBD1. CDR3 length: 15 residues. Trimming at V came to 5 bases and at J to 3 bases, leaving 5 bases not matched to a gene. As DNA, the CDR3 is TGTGCCAGCAGTGCAGGGGGCGGGGACACCGGGGAGCTGTTTTTT. Translating gives CASSAGGGDTGELFF.

The chain employs TRBV6-2 or TRBV6-3 and TRBJ2-4; maybe TRBD2 (5 bases). From germline, CDR1 is MNHEY and CDR2 SVGEGT. This CDR3 is built from 13 residues. Between the trimmed V and J ends, which lost 2 bases and 7 bases, there was a span of 9 bases. The CDR3 region has the DNA TGTGCCAGCAGTTACGAGGGTCGGAACATTCAGTACTTC. This translates into CASSYEGRNIQYF.

In this sample, this clonotype turned up a few times. This chain links TRBV7-8 with TRBJ2-7, with 8 bases that match TRBD2. CDR1 is SGHVS and CDR2 is FQNEAQ in the germline V gene. The CDR3 is made up of 15 amino acids. Trimming took 3 bases from V and 5 from J; bases not matched to a gene: 9. In nucleotides, the CDR3 is TGTGCCAGCAGCTTCCCGGTAGCCGGGGGGGACGAGCAGTACTTC. Translation: CASSFPVAGGDEQYF.